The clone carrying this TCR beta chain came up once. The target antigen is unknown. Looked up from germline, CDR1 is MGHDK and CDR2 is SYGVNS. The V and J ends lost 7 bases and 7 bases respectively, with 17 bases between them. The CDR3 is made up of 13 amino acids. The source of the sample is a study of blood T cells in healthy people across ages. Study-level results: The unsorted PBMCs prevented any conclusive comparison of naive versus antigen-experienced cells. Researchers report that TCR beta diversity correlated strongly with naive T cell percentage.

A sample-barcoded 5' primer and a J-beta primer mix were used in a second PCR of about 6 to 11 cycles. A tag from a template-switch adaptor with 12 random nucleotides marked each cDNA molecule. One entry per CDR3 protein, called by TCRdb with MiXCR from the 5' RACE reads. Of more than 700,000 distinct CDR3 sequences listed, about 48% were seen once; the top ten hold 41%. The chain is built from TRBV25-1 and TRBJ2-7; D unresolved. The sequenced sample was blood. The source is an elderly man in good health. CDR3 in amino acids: CASTQGSQREQYF. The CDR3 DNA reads TGTGCCAGCACCCAAGGGTCACAGAGGGAGCAGTACTTC.